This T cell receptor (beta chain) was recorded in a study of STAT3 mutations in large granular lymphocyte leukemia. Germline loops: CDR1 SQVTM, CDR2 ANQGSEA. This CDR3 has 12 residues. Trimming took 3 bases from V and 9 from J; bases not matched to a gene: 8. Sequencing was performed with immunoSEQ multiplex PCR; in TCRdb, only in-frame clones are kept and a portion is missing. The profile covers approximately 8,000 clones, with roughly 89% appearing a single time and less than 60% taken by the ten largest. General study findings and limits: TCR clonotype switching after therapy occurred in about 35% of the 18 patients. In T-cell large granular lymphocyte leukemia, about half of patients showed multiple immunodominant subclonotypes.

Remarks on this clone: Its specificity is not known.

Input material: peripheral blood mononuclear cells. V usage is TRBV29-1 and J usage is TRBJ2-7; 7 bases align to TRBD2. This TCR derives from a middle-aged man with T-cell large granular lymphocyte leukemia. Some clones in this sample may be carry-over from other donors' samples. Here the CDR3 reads CSVDGTRGGQYF. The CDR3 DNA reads TGCAGCGTTGACGGGACGCGCGGGGGGCAGTACTTC.